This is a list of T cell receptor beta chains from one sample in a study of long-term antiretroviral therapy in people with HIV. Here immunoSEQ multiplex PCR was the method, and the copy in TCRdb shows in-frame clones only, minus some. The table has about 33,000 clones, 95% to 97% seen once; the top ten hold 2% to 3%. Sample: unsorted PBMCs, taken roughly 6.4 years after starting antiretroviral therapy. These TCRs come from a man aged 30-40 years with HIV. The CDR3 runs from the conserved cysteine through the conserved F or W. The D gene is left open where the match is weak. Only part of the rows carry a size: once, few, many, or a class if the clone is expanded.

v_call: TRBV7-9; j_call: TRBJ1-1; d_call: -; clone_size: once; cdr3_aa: CASSLAHSSNTEAFF; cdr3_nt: TGTGCCAGCAGCTTAGCACACAGTAGTAACACTGAAGCTTTCTTT
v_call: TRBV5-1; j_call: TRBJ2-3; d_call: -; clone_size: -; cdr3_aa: CASSVAGYYGDTQYF; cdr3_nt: TGCGCCAGCAGCGTGGCAGGCTATTATGGGGATACGCAGTATTTT
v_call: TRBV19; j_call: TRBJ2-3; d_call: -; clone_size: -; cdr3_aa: CASSIAGGSTDTQYF; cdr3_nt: TGTGCCAGTAGTATAGCCGGGGGAAGCACAGATACGCAGTATTTT
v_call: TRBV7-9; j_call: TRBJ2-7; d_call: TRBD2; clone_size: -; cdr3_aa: CASSLGGTYEQYF; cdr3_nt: TGTGCCAGCAGCTTGGGGGGGACCTACGAGCAGTACTTC
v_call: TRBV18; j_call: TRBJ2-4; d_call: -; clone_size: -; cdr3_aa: CASSLRGPKNIQYF; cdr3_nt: TGTGCCAGCTCACTAAGGGGTCCCAAAAACATTCAGTACTTC
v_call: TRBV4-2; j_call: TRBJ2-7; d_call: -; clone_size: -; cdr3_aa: CASSPREFGLGEQYF; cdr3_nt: TGTGCCAGCAGCCCGCGGGAATTCGGGTTAGGCGAGCAGTACTTC
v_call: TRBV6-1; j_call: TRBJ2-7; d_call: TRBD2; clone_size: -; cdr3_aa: CASSDSGSISYEQYF; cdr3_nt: TGTGCCAGCAGTGATAGCGGGAGCATCTCCTACGAGCAGTACTTC
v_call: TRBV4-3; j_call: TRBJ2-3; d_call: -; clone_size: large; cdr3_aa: CASSQNGEYSTDTQYF; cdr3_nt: TGCGCCAGCAGCCAGAACGGGGAGTATAGCACAGATACGCAGTATTTT
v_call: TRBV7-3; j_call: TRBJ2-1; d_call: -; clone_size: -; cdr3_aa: CASSLRVGGLADNEQFF; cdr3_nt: TGTGCCAGCAGCTTAAGGGTGGGTGGGTTAGCGGACAATGAGCAGTTCTTC
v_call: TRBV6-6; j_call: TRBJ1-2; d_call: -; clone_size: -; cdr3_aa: CASSNLGGYTF; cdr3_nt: TGTGCCAGCAGTAACCTGGGGGGCTACACCTTC
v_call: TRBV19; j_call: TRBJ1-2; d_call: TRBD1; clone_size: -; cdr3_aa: CASSPSPTGGASYGYTF; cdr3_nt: TGTGCCAGTAGTCCCTCCCCGACAGGGGGCGCGAGCTATGGCTACACCTTC
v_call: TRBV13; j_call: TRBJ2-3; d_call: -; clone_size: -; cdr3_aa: CASSFGGPPSRASTDTQYF; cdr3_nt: TGTGCCAGCAGCTTTGGAGGCCCTCCATCGAGGGCGAGCACAGATACGCAGTATTTT
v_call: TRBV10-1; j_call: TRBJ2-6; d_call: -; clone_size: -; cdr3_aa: CASSGPFPGQRNPSGANVLTF; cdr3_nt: TGCGCCAGCAGCGGACCTTTTCCAGGACAGAGAAATCCCTCTGGGGCCAACGTCCTGACTTTC
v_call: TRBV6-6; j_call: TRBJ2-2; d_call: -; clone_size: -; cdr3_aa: CASSPTKGGELFF; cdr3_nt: TGTGCCAGCAGCCCCACCAAGGGCGGGGAGCTGTTTTTT
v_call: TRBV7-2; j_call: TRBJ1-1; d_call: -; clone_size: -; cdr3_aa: CASSPGGFNTEAFF; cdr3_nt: TGTGCCAGCAGCCCCGGGGGATTTAACACTGAAGCTTTCTTT
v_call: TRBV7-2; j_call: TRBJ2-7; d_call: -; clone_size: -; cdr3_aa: CASSLAQGEQYF; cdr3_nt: TGTGCCAGCAGCTTAGCGCAGGGGGAGCAGTACTTC
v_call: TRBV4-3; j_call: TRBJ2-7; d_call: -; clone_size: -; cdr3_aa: CASSQRRTYEQYF; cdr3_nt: TGCGCCAGCAGCCAACGGCGGACCTACGAGCAGTACTTC
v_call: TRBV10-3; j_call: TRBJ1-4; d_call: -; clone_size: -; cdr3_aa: CAIKRSLGNEKLFF; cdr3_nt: TGTGCCATCAAGAGGAGTCTCGGTAATGAAAAACTGTTTTTT